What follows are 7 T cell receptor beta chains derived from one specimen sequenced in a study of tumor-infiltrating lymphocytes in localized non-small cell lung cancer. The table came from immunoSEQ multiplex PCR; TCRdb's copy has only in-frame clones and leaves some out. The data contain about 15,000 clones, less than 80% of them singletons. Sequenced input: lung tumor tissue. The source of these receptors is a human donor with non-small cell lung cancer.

The DNA of the CDR3 is TGTGCCAGCAGCTCGACTAGCGGAAATGAGCAGTTCTTC. The encoded protein is CASSSTSGNEQFF. This chain links TRBV13 with TRBJ2-1, with 9 nucleotides matching TRBD2. This CDR3 comprises 13 residues. The V gene's germline CDR1 is PRHDT and CDR2 FYEKMQ (reference sequence). The J segment lost 7 bases and the V segment lost 4 bases, leaving 2 bases of the junction unmatched.

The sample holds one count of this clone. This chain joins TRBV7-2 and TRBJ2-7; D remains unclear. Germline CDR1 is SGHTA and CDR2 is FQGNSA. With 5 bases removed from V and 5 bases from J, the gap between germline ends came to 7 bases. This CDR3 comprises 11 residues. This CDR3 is CASSAFHEQYF. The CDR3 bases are TGTGCCAGCAGCGCTTTCCACGAGCAGTACTTC.

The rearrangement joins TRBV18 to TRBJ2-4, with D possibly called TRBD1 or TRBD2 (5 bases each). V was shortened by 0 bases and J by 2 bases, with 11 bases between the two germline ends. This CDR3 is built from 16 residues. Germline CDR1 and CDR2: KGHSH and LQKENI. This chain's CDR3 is CASSPPARGPKNIQYF. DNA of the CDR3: TGTGCCAGCTCACCACCGGCGAGGGGCCCCAAAAACATTCAGTACTTC.

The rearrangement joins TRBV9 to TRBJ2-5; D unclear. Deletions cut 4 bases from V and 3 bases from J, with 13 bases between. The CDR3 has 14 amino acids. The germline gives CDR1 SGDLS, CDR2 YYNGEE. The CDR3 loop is CASSYGFGEETQYF. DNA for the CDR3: TGTGCCAGCAGCTACGGGTTTGGCGAAGAGACCCAGTACTTC.

In DNA, the CDR3 is TGTGCCAGTAGCCGCAGGATCGGAGAGACCCAGTACTTC. This translates into CASSRRIGETQYF. This chain links TRBV19 with TRBJ2-5, with D unresolved. CDR3 length: 13 amino acids. Germline-derived CDR1 and CDR2 are LNHDA and SQIVND (reference sequence). The V gene lost 6 bases and the J gene lost 4 bases, with 12 bases spanning the gap.

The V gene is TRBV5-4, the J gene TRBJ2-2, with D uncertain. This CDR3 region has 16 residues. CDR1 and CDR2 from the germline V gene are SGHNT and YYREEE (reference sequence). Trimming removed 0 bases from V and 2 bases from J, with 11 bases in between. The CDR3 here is CASSLVPGINTGELFF. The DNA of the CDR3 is TGTGCCAGCAGCTTGGTTCCAGGAATTAACACCGGGGAGCTGTTTTTT.

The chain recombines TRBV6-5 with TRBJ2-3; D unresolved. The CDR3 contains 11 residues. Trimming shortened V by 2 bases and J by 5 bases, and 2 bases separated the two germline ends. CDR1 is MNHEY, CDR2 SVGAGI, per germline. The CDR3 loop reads CASSYIDTQYF. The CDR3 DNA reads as TGTGCCAGCAGTTACATAGATACGCAGTATTTT.